The next 5 T cell receptor beta chains were all read from a single sample in a study of cytomegalovirus exposure and HLA in healthy donors (dated by TCRdb to the late 2010s). The library came from the immunoSEQ multiplex PCR assay. The multiplex PCR relied on a mix of 60 forward primers for TCR Vbeta segments and 13 reverse primers for TCR Jbeta segments. TCRdb stores this immuneACCESS table with in-frame sequences only. Part of the clones is absent; in the studies checked, under half of the shortfall reflects unresolved V genes, and no reason is known for the rest. The sample contains 200,000 to 250,000 clones, 65% to 85% of them found a single time. Of the sample, roughly 0.75% falls within the top ten clones. Sequencing was carried out using PBMCs. These receptors all come from a boy younger than 10 in good health and CMV-seronegative.

In DNA, the CDR3 is TGTGCCAGCAGCGGAGATCTGACAGGGGGTCCGGGAAAACTGTTTTTT. It encodes CASSGDLTGGPGKLFF. The rearrangement joins TRBV9 to TRBJ1-4, with 9 bases aligning to TRBD1. CDR3 length equals 16 residues. V gave up 3 bases and J gave up 10 bases; unmatched junction bases: 13. CDR1 SGDLS and CDR2 YYNGEE come from the germline V gene.

The chain employs TRBV28 and TRBJ2-3; D not certain. Trimming left V 3 bases short and J 3 bases short, with 13 bases between. Germline V gives CDR1 MDHEN, CDR2 SYDVKM. This CDR3 comprises 15 residues. The CDR3 DNA reads TGTGCCAGCAGTTTCAGTGGAGAGGCAACAGATACGCAGTATTTT. This codes for CASSFSGEATDTQYF.

V gene TRBV5-4 combines with J gene TRBJ2-4, with D perhaps matching TRBD2 (6 bases). The CDR3 totals 14 residues. V lost 7 bases and J lost 5, with 16 bases in between. The germline V gene encodes CDR1 SGHNT and CDR2 YYREEE (reference sequence). The CDR3 loop is CASGYGGPENIQYF. The CDR3 nucleotides are TGTGCCAGCGGATACGGGGGACCCGAAAACATTCAGTACTTC.

This chain joins TRBV15 and TRBJ1-2, with 11 positions matching TRBD1. J gave up 7 bases and V 6 bases, and 7 bases lay outside the gene matches. This CDR3 is 14 amino acids long. Looked up from germline, CDR1 is LNHNV and CDR2 is YYDKDF (reference sequence). CDR3 nucleotide sequence: TGTGCCACCAGTGGGGACAGGGGGTACGGTGGCTACACCTTC. Residues: CATSGDRGYGGYTF.

V gene TRBV4-1 combines with J gene TRBJ2-7, with TRBD1 identical over 10 bases. The CDR3 runs 17 residues. V was pared by 5 bases and J by 0 bases, with 10 bases of the junction left unmatched. Germline lookup yields CDR1 MGHRA and CDR2 YSYEKL. CDR3 DNA: TGCGCCAGCAGCTCTAGGGAGACAGGGGGCGCCTCCTACGAGCAGTACTTC. It specifies CASSSRETGGASYEQYF.